One T cell receptor (beta chain) is described in this entry. Its target is unknown. The data were obtained in a study of OX40 agonist ivuxolimab in advanced cancers. Across the whole study: Of the participants, about 40% had some prior anti-PD-1, anti-PD-L1 or anti-CTLA-4 therapy, which was allowed. Three patients showed partial responses: one hepatocellular carcinoma and two cutaneous melanoma cases.

V trimming: 6 bases; J trimming: 6 bases; junction bases outside the gene matches: 5. This CDR3 is built from 12 residues. Germline assignment: CDR1 SQVTM and CDR2 ANQGSEA. Whole-study findings and limits: More expanded clones were found, on average, in CD8+ than in CD4+ T cells. Within 6 weeks, CD4+ and CD8+ blood T cells expanded clonally at 0.1 to 3.0 mg/kg.

Assay: immunoSEQ multiplex PCR; the TCRdb copy retains only in-frame clones and omits some. The sample yields about 68,000 clones, 91% seen once. This specimen consisted of CD4+ or CD8+ T cells sorted from blood, obtained in a trial of the OX40 agonist ivuxolimab. The chain links TRBV29-1 to TRBJ1-2, with 9 bases identical to TRBD1. The TCR originated in an adult with an advanced solid tumor such as melanoma, head and neck, liver or kidney cancer. CDR3 amino acids: CSVGDRANGYTF. The CDR3 DNA reads as TGCAGCGTAGGGGACAGGGCCAATGGCTACACCTTC.